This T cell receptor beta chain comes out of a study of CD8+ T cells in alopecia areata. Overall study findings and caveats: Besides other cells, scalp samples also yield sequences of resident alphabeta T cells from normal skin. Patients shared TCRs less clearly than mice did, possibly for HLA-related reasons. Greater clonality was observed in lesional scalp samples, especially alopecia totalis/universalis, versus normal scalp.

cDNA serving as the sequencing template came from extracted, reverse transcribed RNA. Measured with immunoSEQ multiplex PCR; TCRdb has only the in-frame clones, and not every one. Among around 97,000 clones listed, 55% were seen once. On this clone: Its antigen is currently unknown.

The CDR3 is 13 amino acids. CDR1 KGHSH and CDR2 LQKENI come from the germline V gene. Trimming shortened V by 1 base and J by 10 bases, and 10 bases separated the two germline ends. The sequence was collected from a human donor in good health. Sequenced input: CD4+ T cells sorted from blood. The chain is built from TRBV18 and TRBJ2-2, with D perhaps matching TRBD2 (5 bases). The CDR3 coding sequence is TGTGCCAGCTCACCACAAGCGGCCCCGGAGCTGTTTTTT. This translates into CASSPQAAPELFF.